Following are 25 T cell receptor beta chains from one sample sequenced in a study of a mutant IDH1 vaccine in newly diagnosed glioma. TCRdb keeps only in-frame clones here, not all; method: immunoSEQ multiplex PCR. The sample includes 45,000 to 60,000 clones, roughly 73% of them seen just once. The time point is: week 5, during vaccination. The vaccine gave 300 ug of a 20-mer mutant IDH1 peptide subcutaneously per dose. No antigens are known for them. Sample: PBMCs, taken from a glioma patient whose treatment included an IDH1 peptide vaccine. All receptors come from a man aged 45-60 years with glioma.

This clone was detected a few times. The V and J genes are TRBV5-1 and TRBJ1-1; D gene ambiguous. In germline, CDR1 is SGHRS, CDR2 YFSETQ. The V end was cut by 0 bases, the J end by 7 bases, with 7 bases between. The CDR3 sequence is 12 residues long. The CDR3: CASSLGQFEAFF. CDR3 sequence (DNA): TGCGCCAGCAGCTTGGGGCAGTTTGAAGCTTTCTTT.

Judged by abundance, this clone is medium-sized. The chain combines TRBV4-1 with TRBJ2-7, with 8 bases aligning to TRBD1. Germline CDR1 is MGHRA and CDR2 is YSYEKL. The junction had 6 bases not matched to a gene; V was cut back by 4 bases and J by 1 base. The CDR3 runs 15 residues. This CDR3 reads CASSLGQGLSYEQYF. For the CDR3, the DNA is TGCGCCAGCAGCCTTGGACAGGGCCTTTCCTACGAGCAGTACTTC.

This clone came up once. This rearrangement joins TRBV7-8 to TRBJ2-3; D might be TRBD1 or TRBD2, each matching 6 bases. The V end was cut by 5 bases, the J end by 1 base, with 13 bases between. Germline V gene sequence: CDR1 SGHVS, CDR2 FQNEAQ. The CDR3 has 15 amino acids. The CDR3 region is CASSPGASGTDTQYF. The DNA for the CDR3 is TGTGCCAGCAGCCCGGGGGCCTCAGGCACAGATACGCAGTATTTT.

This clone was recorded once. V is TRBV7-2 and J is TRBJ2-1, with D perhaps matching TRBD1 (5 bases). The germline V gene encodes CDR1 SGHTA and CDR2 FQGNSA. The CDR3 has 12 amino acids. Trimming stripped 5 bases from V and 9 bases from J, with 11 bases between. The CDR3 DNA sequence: TGTGCCAGCAGCCTAGGGGCAACTGAGCAGTTCTTC. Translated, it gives CASSLGATEQFF. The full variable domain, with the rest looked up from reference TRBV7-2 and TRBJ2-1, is GAGVSQSPSNKVTEKGKDVELRCDPISGHTALYWYRQSLGQGLEFLIYFQGNSAPDKSGLPSDRFSAERTGGSVSTLTIQRTQQEDSAVYLCASSLGATEQFFGPGTRLTVL.

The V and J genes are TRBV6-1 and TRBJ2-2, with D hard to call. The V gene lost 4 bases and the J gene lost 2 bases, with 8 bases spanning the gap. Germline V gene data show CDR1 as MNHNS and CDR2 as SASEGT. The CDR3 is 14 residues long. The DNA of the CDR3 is TGTGCCAGCAGTGGAGAGGCTAACACCGGGGAGCTGTTTTTT. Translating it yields CASSGEANTGELFF.

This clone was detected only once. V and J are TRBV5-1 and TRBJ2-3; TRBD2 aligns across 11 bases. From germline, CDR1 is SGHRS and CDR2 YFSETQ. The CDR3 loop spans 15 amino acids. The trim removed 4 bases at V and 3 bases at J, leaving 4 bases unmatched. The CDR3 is CASSVTSGVTDTQYF. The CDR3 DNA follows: TGCGCCAGCAGCGTGACTAGCGGGGTAACAGATACGCAGTATTTT.

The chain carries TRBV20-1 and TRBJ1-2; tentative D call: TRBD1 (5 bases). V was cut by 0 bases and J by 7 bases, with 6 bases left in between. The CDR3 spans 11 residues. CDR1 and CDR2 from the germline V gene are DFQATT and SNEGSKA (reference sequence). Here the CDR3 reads CSARDGAGYTF. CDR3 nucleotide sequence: TGCAGTGCTAGAGATGGGGCTGGCTACACCTTC.

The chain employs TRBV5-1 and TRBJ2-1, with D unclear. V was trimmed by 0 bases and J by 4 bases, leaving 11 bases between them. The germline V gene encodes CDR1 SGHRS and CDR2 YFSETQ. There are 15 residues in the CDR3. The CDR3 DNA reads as TGCGCCAGCAGCTTGGATCCAGTCTCTTACAATGAGCAGTTCTTC. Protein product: CASSLDPVSYNEQFF.

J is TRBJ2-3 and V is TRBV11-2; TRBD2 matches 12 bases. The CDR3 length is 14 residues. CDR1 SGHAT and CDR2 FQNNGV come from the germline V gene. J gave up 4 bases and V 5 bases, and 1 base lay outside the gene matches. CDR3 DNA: TGTGCCAGCAGCCCTAGCGGGGGGGCAGATACGCAGTATTTT. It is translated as CASSPSGGADTQYF. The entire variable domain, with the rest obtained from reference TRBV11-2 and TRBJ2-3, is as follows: EAGVAQSPRYKIIEKRQSVAFWCNPISGHATLYWYQQILGQGPKLLIQFQNNGVVDDSQLPKDRFSAERLKGVDSTLKIQPAKLEDSAVYLCASSPSGGADTQYFGPGTRLTVL.

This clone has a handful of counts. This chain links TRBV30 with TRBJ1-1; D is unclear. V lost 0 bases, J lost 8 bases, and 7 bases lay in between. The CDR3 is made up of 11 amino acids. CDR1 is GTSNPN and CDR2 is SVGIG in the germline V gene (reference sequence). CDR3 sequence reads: CAWSVLREAFF. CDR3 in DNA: TGTGCCTGGAGTGTACTGCGCGAAGCTTTCTTT.

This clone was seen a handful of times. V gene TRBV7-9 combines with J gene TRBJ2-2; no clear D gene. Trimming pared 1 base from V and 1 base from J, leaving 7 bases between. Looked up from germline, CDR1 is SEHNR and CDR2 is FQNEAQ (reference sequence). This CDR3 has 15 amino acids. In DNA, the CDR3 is TGTGCCAGCAGCTTAGTGTTGGGGAACACCGGGGAGCTGTTTTTT. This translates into CASSLVLGNTGELFF.

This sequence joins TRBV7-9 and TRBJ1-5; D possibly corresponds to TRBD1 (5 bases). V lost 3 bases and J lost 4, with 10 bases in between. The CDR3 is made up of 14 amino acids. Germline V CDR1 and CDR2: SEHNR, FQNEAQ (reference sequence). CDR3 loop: CASSFGGANQPQHF. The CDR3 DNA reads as TGTGCCAGCAGCTTCGGAGGGGCGAATCAGCCCCAGCATTTT.

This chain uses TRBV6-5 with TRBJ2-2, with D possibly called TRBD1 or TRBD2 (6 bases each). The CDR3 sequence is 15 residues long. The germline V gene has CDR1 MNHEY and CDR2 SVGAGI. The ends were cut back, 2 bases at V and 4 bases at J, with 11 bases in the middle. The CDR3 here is CASSYDGGLTGELFF. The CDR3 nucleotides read TGTGCCAGCAGTTACGACGGGGGCCTCACCGGGGAGCTGTTTTTT.

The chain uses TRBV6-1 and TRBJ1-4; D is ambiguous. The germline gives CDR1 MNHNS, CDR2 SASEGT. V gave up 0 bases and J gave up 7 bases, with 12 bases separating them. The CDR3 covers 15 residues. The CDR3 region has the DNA TGTGCCAGCAGTGAAGCGGACGGGTTGGGTGAAAAACTGTTTTTT. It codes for CASSEADGLGEKLFF.

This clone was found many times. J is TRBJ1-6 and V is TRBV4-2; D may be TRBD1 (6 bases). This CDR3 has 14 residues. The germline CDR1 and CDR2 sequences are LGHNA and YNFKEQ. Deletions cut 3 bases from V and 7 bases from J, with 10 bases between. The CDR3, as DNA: TGTGCCAGCAGCCACCCAGGGGAGAATTCACCCCTCCACTTT. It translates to CASSHPGENSPLHF.

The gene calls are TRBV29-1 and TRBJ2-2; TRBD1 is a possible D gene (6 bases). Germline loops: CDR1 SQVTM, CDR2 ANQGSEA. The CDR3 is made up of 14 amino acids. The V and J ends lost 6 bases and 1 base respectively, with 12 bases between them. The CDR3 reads CSVTGLLNTGELFF. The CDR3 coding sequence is TGCAGCGTAACAGGGCTTCTGAACACCGGGGAGCTGTTTTTT.

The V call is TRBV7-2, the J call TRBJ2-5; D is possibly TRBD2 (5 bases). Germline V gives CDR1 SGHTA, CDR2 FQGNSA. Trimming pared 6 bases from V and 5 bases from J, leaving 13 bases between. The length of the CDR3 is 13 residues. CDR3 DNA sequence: TGTGCCAGCAGTCTCGGGGAGTTGGAGACCCAGTACTTC. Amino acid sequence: CASSLGELETQYF.

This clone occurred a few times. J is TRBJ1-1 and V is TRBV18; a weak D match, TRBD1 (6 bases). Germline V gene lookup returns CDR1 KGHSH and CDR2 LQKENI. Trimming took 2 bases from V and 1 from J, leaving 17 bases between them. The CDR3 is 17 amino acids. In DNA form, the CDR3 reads TGTGCCAGCTCACCATGGGTAAGGGGGTATGAGAACACTGAAGCTTTCTTT. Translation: CASSPWVRGYENTEAFF.

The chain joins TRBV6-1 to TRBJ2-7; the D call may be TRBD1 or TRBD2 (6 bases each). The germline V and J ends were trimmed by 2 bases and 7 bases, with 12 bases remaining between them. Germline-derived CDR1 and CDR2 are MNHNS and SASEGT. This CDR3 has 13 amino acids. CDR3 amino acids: CASSETQGREQYF. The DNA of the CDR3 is TGTGCCAGCAGTGAAACTCAGGGGAGGGAGCAGTACTTC.

The chain's CDR3 is CASSPSSGTGGYEQYF. CDR3 in DNA: TGTGCCAGCAGCCCCTCTTCCGGGACAGGGGGCTACGAGCAGTACTTC. The rearrangement joins TRBV7-2 to TRBJ2-7; 11 positions match TRBD1. The CDR3 sequence is 16 residues long. In germline, CDR1 is SGHTA, CDR2 FQGNSA. V shed 5 bases and J 3 bases; nucleotides not matched to a gene: 9.

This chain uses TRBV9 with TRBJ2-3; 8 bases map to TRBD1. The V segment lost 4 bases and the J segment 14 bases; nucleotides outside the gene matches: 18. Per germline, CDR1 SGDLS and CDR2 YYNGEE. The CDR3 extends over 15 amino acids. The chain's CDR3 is CASSPGTGSLHGPYF. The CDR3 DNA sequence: TGTGCCAGCAGCCCCGGGACAGGCTCGTTGCACGGACCGTATTTT. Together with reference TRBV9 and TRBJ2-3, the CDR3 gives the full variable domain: DSGVTQTPKHLITATGQRVTLRCSPRSGDLSVYWYQQSLDQGLQFLIQYYNGEERAKGNILERFSAQQFPDLHSELNLSSLELGDSALYFCASSPGTGSLHGPYFGPGTRLTVL.

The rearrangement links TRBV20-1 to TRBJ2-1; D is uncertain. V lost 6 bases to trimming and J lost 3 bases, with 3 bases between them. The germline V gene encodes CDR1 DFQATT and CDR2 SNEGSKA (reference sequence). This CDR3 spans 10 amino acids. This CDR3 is CSAHYNEQFF. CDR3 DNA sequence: TGCAGTGCGCACTACAATGAGCAGTTCTTC.

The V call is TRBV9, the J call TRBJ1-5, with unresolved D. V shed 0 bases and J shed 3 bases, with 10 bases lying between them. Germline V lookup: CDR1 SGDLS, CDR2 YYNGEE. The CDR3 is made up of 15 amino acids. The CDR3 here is CASSVDPAVNQPQHF. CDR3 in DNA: TGTGCCAGCAGCGTAGACCCCGCAGTCAATCAGCCCCAGCATTTT.

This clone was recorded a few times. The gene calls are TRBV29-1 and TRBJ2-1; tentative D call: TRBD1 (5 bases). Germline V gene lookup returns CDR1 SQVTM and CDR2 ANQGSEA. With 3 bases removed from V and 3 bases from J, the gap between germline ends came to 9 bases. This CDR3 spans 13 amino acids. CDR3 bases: TGCAGCGTTGACAGGGTAAACTACAATGAGCAGTTCTTC. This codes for CSVDRVNYNEQFF.

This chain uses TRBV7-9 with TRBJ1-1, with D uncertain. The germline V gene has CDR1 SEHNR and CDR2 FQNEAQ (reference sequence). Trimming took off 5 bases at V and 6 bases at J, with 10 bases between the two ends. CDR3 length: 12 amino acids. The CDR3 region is CASSQWTSEAFF. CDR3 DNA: TGTGCCAGCAGCCAGTGGACTTCTGAAGCTTTCTTT.